Sequencing of this TCR beta chain was carried out in a study of blood T cell repertoires in COVID-19 (TCRdb year 2020). Study-wide context: Samples from collaborators originated in the United States, Italy and Spain and spanned both the acute and convalescent phases of COVID-19. The material from the prospective study consisted of cDNA or gDNA derived from T cells, B-cell-depleted T cells, or PBMCs. The dataset comprised deeply sampled blood TCRbeta repertoires from subjects exposed to, actively infected with, or recovered from COVID-19. The repertoires were released in a freely available public database meant as a resource for research on the immune response to SARS-CoV-2. Samples were obtained from the ongoing ImmuneRACE study (first 160 participants) and from over 1,000 subjects provided by 6 global collaborators. Nearly every sample came with metadata listing a de-identified subject ID, COVID-19 status, age in years and sex. Where available, HLA class I and class II types were obtained from metadata supplied by the sample provider rather than from assay-based typing. Overall study outcomes, separate from this receptor: Clinical and demographic metadata were provided uncurated, with the amount varying by source and participant.

As regards this clone: Its specific antigen is unknown. Base qualities are not at hand, and no much larger clone is one base apart. Other DNA sequences in the sample encode the same CDR3.

TCRbeta CDR3 regions were amplified from genomic DNA using the immunoSEQ Assay, a bias-controlled multiplex PCR. Turning to the authors' computational methods: The number of nucleated cells in each sample was estimated from the amplification of reference gene primers within the assay. Sequence reads were collapsed and filtered to measure the absolute abundance of every unique TCRbeta CDR3 rearrangement. Productive Simpson clonality was computed per sample as the square root of Simpson's diversity index over productive rearrangements. TCRdb stores this immuneACCESS table with in-frame sequences only. Part of the clones is absent; in the studies checked, under half of the shortfall reflects unresolved V genes, and no reason is known for the rest. V, J and clone size derive from that table, while D and trimming were established from the DNA sequence. Counted in this sample were a few hundred thousand clones; around 90% of them appeared once. Around 0.78% of the sample is taken by the ten largest.

Via the germline V gene, CDR1 is KGHDR and CDR2 SFDVKD. Ends trimmed: V by 0 bases, J by 3 bases; bases unmatched to a gene: 0. The CDR3, cysteine through phenylalanine, is 14 amino acids long. The kept DNA is CDR3 alone, 42 bases in frame from the first base. Whole blood was collected in K2EDTA tubes by collaborating institutions according to the institutions' own protocols. For TCRbeta analysis, collaborator samples were shipped as frozen whole blood, as isolated PBMCs, or as DNA extracted from either sample type. This TCR derives from a woman younger than 45 with acute or convalescent COVID-19. The rearranged segments are TRBV24-1 and TRBJ1-2; a stretch of 7 junction bases matches TRBD1. What was sequenced was peripheral blood. The CDR3 loop reads CATSDLTGDYGYTF. The base sequence is TGTGCCACCAGTGATTTGACAGGGGACTATGGCTACACCTTC.